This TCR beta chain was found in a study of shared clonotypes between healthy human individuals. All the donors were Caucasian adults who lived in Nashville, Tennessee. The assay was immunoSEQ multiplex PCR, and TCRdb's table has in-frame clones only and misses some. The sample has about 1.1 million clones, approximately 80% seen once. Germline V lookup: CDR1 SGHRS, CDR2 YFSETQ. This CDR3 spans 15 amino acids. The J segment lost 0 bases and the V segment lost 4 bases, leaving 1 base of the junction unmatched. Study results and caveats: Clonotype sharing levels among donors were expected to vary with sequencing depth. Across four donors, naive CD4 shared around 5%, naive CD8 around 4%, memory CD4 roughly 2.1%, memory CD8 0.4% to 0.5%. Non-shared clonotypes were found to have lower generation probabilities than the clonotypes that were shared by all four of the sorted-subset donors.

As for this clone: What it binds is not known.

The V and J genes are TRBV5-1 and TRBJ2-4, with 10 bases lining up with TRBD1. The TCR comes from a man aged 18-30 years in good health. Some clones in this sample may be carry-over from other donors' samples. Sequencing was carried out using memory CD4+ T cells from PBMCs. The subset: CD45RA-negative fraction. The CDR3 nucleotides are TGCGCCAGCAGCCGGGACAGGGGAGCCAAAAACATTCAGTACTTC. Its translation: CASSRDRGAKNIQYF.